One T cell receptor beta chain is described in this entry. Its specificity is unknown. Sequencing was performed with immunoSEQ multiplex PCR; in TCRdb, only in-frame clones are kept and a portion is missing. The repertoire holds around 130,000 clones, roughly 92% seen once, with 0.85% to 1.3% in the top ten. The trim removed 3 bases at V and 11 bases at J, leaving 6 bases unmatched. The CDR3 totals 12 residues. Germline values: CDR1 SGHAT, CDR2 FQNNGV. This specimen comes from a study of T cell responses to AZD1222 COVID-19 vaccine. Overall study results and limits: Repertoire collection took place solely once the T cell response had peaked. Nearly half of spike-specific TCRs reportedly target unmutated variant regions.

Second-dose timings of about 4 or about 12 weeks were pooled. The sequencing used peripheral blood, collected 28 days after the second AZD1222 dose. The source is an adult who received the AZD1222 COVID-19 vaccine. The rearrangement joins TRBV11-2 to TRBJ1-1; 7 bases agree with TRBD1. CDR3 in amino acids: CASSFQSGGAFF. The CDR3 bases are TGTGCCAGCAGCTTCCAGTCAGGGGGGGCTTTCTTT.